Presented here are 30 T cell receptor beta chains from one specimen sequenced in a study of blood T cells in healthy people across ages. Sample-barcoded 5' priming and a J-beta primer mix drove a second PCR of roughly 6 to 12 cycles. One entry per CDR3 protein results from TCRdb running MiXCR on the 5' RACE reads. Among about 400,000 distinct CDR3 sequences, 50% to 60% were seen once, and the ten largest hold around 53%. Sequences were obtained from blood. These receptors were collected from a man aged 60 to 75 in good health.

This clonotype was observed at least ten times. One end of the junction fails to match germline, which may point to a read error. This chain connects TRBV20-1 to TRBJ2-3; no firm D call. Germline V gene sequence: CDR1 DFQATT, CDR2 SNEGSKA (reference sequence). The CDR3 covers 12 residues. The CDR3 bases are TGCAGTGCGAGAGGATCCACAGATACGCAGTATTTT. Its protein product is CSARGSTDTQYF.

The genes are TRBV6-1 and TRBJ1-2; D is perhaps TRBD1 (6 bases). V was trimmed by 4 bases and J by 5 bases, leaving 14 bases between them. Germline V gene sequence: CDR1 MNHNS, CDR2 SASEGT. The CDR3 has 14 residues. The CDR3 nucleotides read TGTGCCAGCAGTGCGGGGGAGGGGGTATATGGCTACACCTTC. It translates to CASSAGEGVYGYTF.

The chain has TRBV11-3 and TRBJ2-3; 9 bases align to TRBD1. Germline CDR1 SGHNT, CDR2 YENEEA. The ends lost 5 bases at V and 6 bases at J; junction bases unmatched: 15. This CDR3 is 17 amino acids long. Here the CDR3 reads CASSPGQGRRGWDTQYF. The DNA for the CDR3 is TGTGCCAGCAGCCCGGGACAGGGCCGACGTGGATGGGATACGCAGTATTTT.

The genes are TRBV5-1 and TRBJ2-5, with 12 bases aligning to TRBD2. The DNA end favors TRBJ2-7, so the J call may be wrong. Germline values: CDR1 SGHRS, CDR2 YFSETQ. This CDR3 has 17 residues. CDR3 in DNA: TGCGCCAGCAGCTTGGAGGGCGAGACTAGCGGGAGTTACGAGCAGTACTTC. Translation: CASSLEGETSGSYEQYF.

This chain uses TRBV3-1 with TRBJ2-5; 7 nucleotides line up with TRBD2. CDR1 and CDR2 (germline): LGHDT, YNNKEL (reference sequence). This CDR3 contains 15 residues. After removal of 1 base from V and 0 bases from J, the junction contained 2 bases not matched to a gene. The CDR3 loop is CASSQAGTNQETQYF. CDR3 DNA: TGTGCCAGCAGCCAAGCCGGGACTAACCAAGAGACCCAGTACTTC.

The chain carries TRBV12-3 or TRBV12-4 and TRBJ1-1; no clear D gene. V was trimmed by 5 bases and J by 1 base, leaving 11 bases between them. The CDR3 totals 14 residues. For the CDR3, the DNA is TGTGCCAGCAGTGTCGACTGGAGGAACACTGAAGCTTTCTTT. This codes for CASSVDWRNTEAFF.

The table lists this clonotype with a few counts. The V gene is TRBV5-1, the J gene TRBJ2-3, with TRBD2 matching 13 bases. Germline assignment: CDR1 SGHRS and CDR2 YFSETQ. There are 17 residues in the CDR3. After removal of 2 bases from V and 1 base from J, the junction contained 4 bases not matched to a gene. CDR3 residues: CASSLDGLAGGTDTQYF. The CDR3 bases are TGCGCCAGCAGCTTAGACGGACTAGCGGGGGGCACAGATACGCAGTATTTT.

The V gene is TRBV11-2, the J gene TRBJ1-2, with 11 positions matching TRBD1. The CDR3 has 18 residues. The ends lost 5 bases at V and 3 bases at J; junction bases unmatched: 14. Germline-derived CDR1 and CDR2 are SGHAT and FQNNGV. CDR3 sequence: CASSPLWTGGFLDYGYTF. CDR3 nucleotides: TGTGCCAGCAGCCCGCTTTGGACAGGGGGCTTTTTGGACTATGGCTACACCTTC.

This clonotype showed up just a few times. J is TRBJ2-3 and V is TRBV12-3 or TRBV12-4; 10 bases match TRBD2. V was clipped by 0 bases and J by 10 bases; unmatched bases: 4. The CDR3 is 14 residues long. The CDR3 DNA reads TGTGCCAGCAGTTTAGCCCGGACTAGCGGCCCGCAGTATTTT. Amino acid sequence: CASSLARTSGPQYF.

The chain links TRBV20-1 to TRBJ2-5; D call uncertain. Looked up from germline, CDR1 is DFQATT and CDR2 is SNEGSKA (reference sequence). Between the trimmed V and J ends, which lost 2 bases and 4 bases, there was a span of 5 bases. CDR3 length: 11 residues. The CDR3 loop reads CSARWGETQYF. CDR3 DNA sequence: TGCAGTGCTAGATGGGGAGAGACCCAGTACTTC.

V is TRBV29-1 and J is TRBJ2-3; the D is unclear. The CDR3 is made up of 13 amino acids. Trimming removed 4 bases at V and 4 bases at J, with 12 bases between. Germline V gene data show CDR1 as SQVTM and CDR2 as ANQGSEA. The CDR3: CSVVRAPADTQYF. Written as DNA, the CDR3 is TGCAGCGTTGTAAGGGCCCCCGCAGATACGCAGTATTTT.

The chain uses TRBV28 and TRBJ2-7; no definite D call. This CDR3 is 13 amino acids long. Germline values: CDR1 MDHEN, CDR2 SYDVKM. The V end lost 5 bases, the J end lost 1 base, and 9 bases lay between the germline ends. The CDR3 coding sequence is TGTGCCAGCAGTGTTCAAAGTTCCTACGAGCAGTACTTC. Amino acids: CASSVQSSYEQYF.

The rearrangement uses TRBV10-3 and TRBJ1-1; D ambiguous. This CDR3 is 12 amino acids long. CDR1 and CDR2 (germline): ENHRY, SYGVKD. Trimming removed 2 bases from V and 7 bases from J, with 8 bases in between. Written as DNA, the CDR3 is TGTGCCATCAGTGAGCGCAGAATTGAAGCTTTCTTT. Protein: CAISERRIEAFF.

This rearrangement joins TRBV28 to TRBJ2-5; tentative D call: TRBD2 (5 bases). Trimming took 2 bases from V and 4 from J, leaving 11 bases between them. The CDR3 spans 14 residues. Germline V gene data show CDR1 as MDHEN and CDR2 as SYDVKM. CDR3 DNA sequence: TGTGCCAGCAGTTTAGAGGGATACGGAGAGACCCAGTACTTC. Translating gives CASSLEGYGETQYF.

The V and J genes are TRBV5-1 and TRBJ1-4; D call uncertain. The CDR3 has 15 residues. The germline V and J ends were trimmed by 5 bases and 8 bases, with 19 bases remaining between them. Germline V gene lookup returns CDR1 SGHRS and CDR2 YFSETQ. CDR3 in amino acids: CASRILEAGGEKLFF. CDR3 coding DNA: TGCGCCAGCAGAATTCTCGAAGCGGGAGGCGAAAAACTGTTTTTT. The full variable domain, with the rest looked up from reference TRBV5-1 and TRBJ1-4, is KAGVTQTPRYLIKTRGQQVTLSCSPISGHRSVSWYQQTPGQGLQFLFEYFSETQRNKGNFPGRFSGRQFSNSRSEMNVSTLELGDSALYLCASRILEAGGEKLFFGSGTQLSVL.

In the case of this clonotype: Germline is not matched at one junction end, which may reflect a read error. The chain links TRBV6-2 or TRBV6-3 to TRBJ2-3; 8 positions agree with TRBD2. Per the germline V gene, CDR1 is MNHEY and CDR2 is SVGEGT. CDR3 length: 15 residues. CDR3 region: CASSQSGTRSDTRYF. The CDR3 DNA reads TGTGCCAGCAGTCAATCCGGGACTAGATCAGATACGCGGTATTTT.

The chain links TRBV30 to TRBJ2-7; a weak D match, TRBD1 (5 bases). With 1 base removed from V and 6 bases from J, the gap between germline ends came to 16 bases. The length of the CDR3 is 14 residues. Germline CDR1 reads GTSNPN; CDR2 reads SVGIG (reference sequence). CDR3 DNA sequence: TGTGCCTGGAGTGGACTGGACAATTACTGCGAGCAGTACTTC. It encodes CAWSGLDNYCEQYF. Full variable domain (outside the CDR3, taken from reference TRBV30 and TRBJ2-7): SQTIHQWPATLVQPVGSPLSLECTVEGTSNPNLYWYRQAAGRGLQLLFYSVGIGQISSEVPQNLSASRPQDRQFILSSKKLLLSDSGFYLCAWSGLDNYCEQYFGPGTRLTVT.

The chain carries TRBV6-5 and TRBJ1-5, with D unresolved. Trimming took off 2 bases at V and 5 bases at J, with 7 bases between the two ends. This CDR3 is built from 13 residues. Per germline, CDR1 MNHEY and CDR2 SVGAGI. The CDR3 coding sequence is TGTGCCAGCAGTTACGACGGGTATCAGCCCCAGCATTTT. Translated, it gives CASSYDGYQPQHF.

This sequence joins TRBV5-6 and TRBJ1-1; D is unclear. CDR1 and CDR2 (germline): SGHDT, YYEEEE. This CDR3 has 15 amino acids. Trimming removed 0 bases at V and 3 bases at J, with 12 bases between. The CDR3 sequence is CASSLAYDLDTEAFF. The CDR3 region has the DNA TGTGCCAGCAGCTTGGCCTACGACTTGGACACTGAAGCTTTCTTT.

The V gene is TRBV6-2 or TRBV6-3, the J gene TRBJ2-1, with no clear D. The CDR3 runs to 16 residues. Germline-derived CDR1 and CDR2 are MNHEY and SVGEGT. Trimming removed 3 bases at V and 5 bases at J, with 17 bases between. CDR3 sequence: CASSYFRPRRNNEQFF. The CDR3 bases are TGTGCCAGCAGTTATTTTAGACCACGGAGAAACAATGAGCAGTTCTTC.

The chain uses TRBV12-3 or TRBV12-4 and TRBJ2-7; D remains unclear. Trimming cost V 8 bases and J 0 bases, with 8 bases left between them. This CDR3 comprises 12 residues. The CDR3 loop reads CASPFASYEQYF. The CDR3, as DNA: TGTGCCAGCCCATTTGCCTCCTACGAGCAGTACTTC.

This sequence joins TRBV7-2 and TRBJ2-3; the D gene is possibly TRBD2 (7 bases). The length of the CDR3 is 15 residues. Trimming removed 6 bases from V and 4 bases from J, with 17 bases in between. Germline CDR1 reads SGHTA; CDR2 reads FQGNSA. As DNA, the CDR3 is TGTGCCAGCAGAAGGACTAGGGGGACCGCAGATACGCAGTATTTT. This translates into CASRRTRGTADTQYF.

Ten or more counts support this clonotype. The CDR3 DNA reads as TGTGCCAGCAGTTACGAAAGCGGGAGGGCCTTCAATGAGCAGTTCTTC. Translated, it gives CASSYESGRAFNEQFF. The chain is built from TRBV6-5 and TRBJ2-1; the match to TRBD2 covers 10 bases. The V and J ends lost 2 bases and 6 bases, in that order; junction bases with no gene match: 7. Germline CDR1 MNHEY, CDR2 SVGAGI. The CDR3 has 16 amino acids.

This clonotype showed up many times. One end of the junction fails to match germline, which may point to a read error. The chain is built from TRBV20-1 and TRBJ2-7, with 10 bases matching TRBD2. CDR3 length: 12 amino acids. CDR1 is DFQATT and CDR2 is SNEGSKA in the germline V gene (reference sequence). The CDR3, as DNA: TGCAGCGCTAGCGGGGGACCTCTCGAGCAGTACTTC. Amino acid sequence: CSASGGPLEQYF.

The gene calls are TRBV20-1 and TRBJ2-3; the D gene could be TRBD1 or TRBD2 (5 bases each). Trimming cost V 6 bases and J 8 bases, with 27 bases left between them. Germline lookup yields CDR1 DFQATT and CDR2 SNEGSKA (reference sequence). This CDR3 contains 16 residues. CDR3 DNA sequence: TGCAGTGCCCAGGAATCTTGGCAGGCCCTTGGGGGTACGCAGTATTTT. Translation gives CSAQESWQALGGTQYF.

V and J are TRBV7-2 and TRBJ1-5; 9 nucleotides align to TRBD1. The V segment lost 3 bases and the J segment 4 bases; nucleotides outside the gene matches: 7. Germline V gene lookup returns CDR1 SGHTA and CDR2 FQGNSA. This CDR3 has 16 amino acids. The CDR3 region is CASSFFDRGKNQPQHF. The CDR3 DNA reads TGTGCCAGCAGCTTCTTCGACAGGGGGAAGAATCAGCCCCAGCATTTT.

V is TRBV5-1 and J is TRBJ2-1; a weak D match, TRBD2 (6 bases). Per germline, CDR1 SGHRS and CDR2 YFSETQ. This CDR3 contains 16 residues. V lost 3 bases and J lost 7, with 20 bases in between. CDR3 DNA sequence: TGCGCCAGCAGCTCCCCCGGGACTTTCCCGGGTAATGAGCAGTTCTTC. This codes for CASSSPGTFPGNEQFF.

This chain uses TRBV20-1 with TRBJ2-4; tentatively, D is TRBD1 (6 bases). There are 17 residues in the CDR3. The ends were cut back, 0 bases at V and 1 base at J, with 16 bases in the middle. CDR1 and CDR2 from the germline V gene are DFQATT and SNEGSKA (reference sequence). In DNA, the CDR3 is TGCAGTGCTAGAGAGTCTTTCGGGCAGGGGGCCAAAAACATTCAGTACTTC. Amino acid sequence: CSARESFGQGAKNIQYF.

The rearrangement links TRBV3-1 to TRBJ2-5; 11 bases fit TRBD1. Losses at the gene ends were 5 bases for V and 6 bases for J; bases not matched to a gene: 8. The CDR3 loop spans 15 amino acids. The germline CDR1 and CDR2 sequences are LGHDT and YNNKEL (reference sequence). The CDR3 reads CASSFRTGGVKTQYF. CDR3 coding DNA: TGTGCCAGCAGCTTTCGGACAGGGGGCGTCAAGACCCAGTACTTC.

With regard to this clonotype: The junction shows a germline mismatch at one end, possibly a read error. The chain has TRBV4-1 and TRBJ1-1, with 7 bases identical to TRBD1. Germline V CDR1 and CDR2: MGHRA, YSYEKL. The CDR3 runs to 16 residues. CDR3 bases: TGCGCCAGCAGCCAACCGCCGCCGGGACAGAACACTGAAACTTTCTTT. As protein: CASSQPPPGQNTETFF.